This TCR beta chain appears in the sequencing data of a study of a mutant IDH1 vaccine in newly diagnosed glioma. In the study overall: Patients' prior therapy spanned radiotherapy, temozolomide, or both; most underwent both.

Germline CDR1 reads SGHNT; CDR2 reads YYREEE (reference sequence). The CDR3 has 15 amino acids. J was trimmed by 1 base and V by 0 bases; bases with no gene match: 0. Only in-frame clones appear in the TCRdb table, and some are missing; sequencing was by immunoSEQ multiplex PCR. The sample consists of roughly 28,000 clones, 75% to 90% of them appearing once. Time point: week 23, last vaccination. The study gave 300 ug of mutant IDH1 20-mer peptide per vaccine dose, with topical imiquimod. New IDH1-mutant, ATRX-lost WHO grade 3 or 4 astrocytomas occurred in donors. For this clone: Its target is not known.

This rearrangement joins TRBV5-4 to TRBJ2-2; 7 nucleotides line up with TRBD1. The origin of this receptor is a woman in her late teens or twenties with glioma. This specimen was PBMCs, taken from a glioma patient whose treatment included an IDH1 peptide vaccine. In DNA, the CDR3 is TGTGCCAGCAGCTTGGGGACAGGGAACACCGGGGAGCTGTTTTTT. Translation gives CASSLGTGNTGELFF.